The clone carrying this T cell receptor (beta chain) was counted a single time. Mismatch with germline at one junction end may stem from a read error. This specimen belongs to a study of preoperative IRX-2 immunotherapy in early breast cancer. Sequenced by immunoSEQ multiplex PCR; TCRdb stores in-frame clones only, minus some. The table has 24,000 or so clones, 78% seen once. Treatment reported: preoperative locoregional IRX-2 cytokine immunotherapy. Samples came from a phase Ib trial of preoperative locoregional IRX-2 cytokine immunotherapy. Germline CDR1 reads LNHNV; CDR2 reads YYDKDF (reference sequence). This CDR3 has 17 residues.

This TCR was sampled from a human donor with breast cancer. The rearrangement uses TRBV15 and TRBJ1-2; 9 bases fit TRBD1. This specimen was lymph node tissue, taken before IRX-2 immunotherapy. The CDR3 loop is CASSFRDREGLNYGYTF. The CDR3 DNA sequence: TGTGCCAGCAGCTTCCGGGACAGGGAGGGACTGAACTATGGCTACACCTTC.